Listed below are T cell receptor beta chains from one sample, sequenced in a study of cytomegalovirus exposure and HLA in healthy donors. Generated by immunoSEQ multiplex PCR, the TCRdb table keeps only in-frame clones and is missing some. Altogether 200,000 to 250,000 clones are present, more than 75% being singletons, with the ten largest covering 1.3%. The specimen was PBMCs. Source of these receptors: a human donor in good health. The CDR3 runs from the conserved cysteine through the conserved F or W. A D gene is named only where the DNA matches it firmly. Size is stated for part of the rows, as once, few or many counts, or as a class when the clone is expanded.

TRBJ1-2 - TRBD1 TRBV15 CATSRDPGQGALNGYTF TGTGCCACCAGCAGAGATCCTGGACAGGGGGCGCTTAATGGCTACACCTTC
TRBJ2-1 - TRBD2 TRBV30 CAWSRMESSGGANEQFF TGTGCCTGGAGTCGTATGGAGTCTAGCGGGGGGGCCAATGAGCAGTTCTTC
TRBJ1-2 - - TRBV28 CASSLLVSTALYGYTF TGTGCCAGCAGTTTATTGGTGTCAACTGCTCTCTATGGCTACACCTTC
TRBJ2-1 - TRBD2 TRBV7-3 CASSLAGGPINEQFF TGTGCCAGCAGTCTAGCGGGAGGGCCTATCAATGAGCAGTTCTTC
TRBJ2-6 - - TRBV5-1 CASSLVTGNSAGANVLTF TGCGCCAGCAGCTTAGTTACAGGTAACTCGGCTGGGGCCAACGTCCTGACTTTC
TRBJ1-1 once - TRBV6-4 CASSETMNTEAFF TGTGCCAGCAGTGAAACAATGAACACTGAAGCTTTCTTT
TRBJ2-7 few TRBD1 TRBV5-1 CASSLLQGSSYEQYF TGCGCCAGCAGCTTGCTACAGGGGAGCTCCTACGAGCAGTACTTC
TRBJ1-2 - - TRBV15 CATSRDIINYGYTF TGTGCCACCAGCAGAGATATAATCAACTATGGCTACACCTTC
TRBJ2-7 - TRBD1 TRBV7-8 CASSQNLGQASSYEQYF TGTGCCAGCAGCCAAAACCTGGGACAGGCGAGCTCCTACGAGCAGTACTTC
TRBJ2-7 - - TRBV7-3 CASSLSLSHEQYF TGTGCCAGCAGCCTATCACTAAGCCACGAGCAGTACTTC
TRBJ1-3 few - TRBV6-1 CTTRSSNSGNTIYF TGTACCACGAGGTCATCTAATTCCGGAAACACCATATATTTT
TRBJ2-5 - - TRBV6-5 CASSYSGSGPGQYF TGTGCCAGCAGTTACTCGGGTAGCGGCCCAGGGCAGTACTTC
TRBJ2-3 once TRBD1 TRBV7-3 CASSSPGTGGTDTQYF TGTGCCAGCAGCTCCCCCGGGACAGGAGGCACAGATACGCAGTATTTT
TRBJ1-1 - - TRBV5-1 CASSLDPEVAFF TGCGCCAGCAGCCTAGACCCCGAAGTAGCTTTCTTT
TRBJ2-1 - TRBD2 TRBV7-2 CASIDTSGGAYNEQFF TGTGCCAGCATCGATACTAGCGGGGGGGCCTACAATGAGCAGTTCTTC
TRBJ1-1 - TRBD1 TRBV7-2 CASSTRNRGDTEAFF TGTGCCAGCAGCACTCGAAACAGGGGTGACACTGAAGCTTTCTTT
TRBJ2-7 - TRBD1 TRBV7-2 CASSQKTGGGFSYEQYF TGTGCCAGCAGCCAAAAAACAGGGGGCGGATTCTCCTACGAGCAGTACTTC
TRBJ1-1 once - TRBV7-3 CASSLSMNTEAFF TGTGCCAGCAGCTTATCAATGAACACTGAAGCTTTCTTT
TRBJ2-1 - TRBD2 TRBV10-3 CAIKTSGRSDNEQFF TGTGCCATTAAGACTAGCGGGCGATCTGACAATGAGCAGTTCTTC
TRBJ1-1 - TRBD1 TRBV7-9 CSSSSPGGWLNTEAFF TGTTCCAGCAGCTCACCAGGGGGCTGGTTGAACACTGAAGCTTTCTTT
TRBJ2-1 - TRBD2 TRBV2 CASSWTSGRANNEQFF TGTGCCAGCAGTTGGACTAGCGGGAGGGCTAACAATGAGCAGTTCTTC
TRBJ2-3 - TRBD1 TRBV5-3 CARSRDRFTDTQYF TGTGCCAGAAGCCGGGACAGGTTCACAGATACGCAGTATTTT
TRBJ2-7 - TRBD1 TRBV5-1 CASSFGTGVYEQYF TGCGCCAGCAGCTTTGGGACAGGGGTATACGAGCAGTACTTC
TRBJ1-1 - - TRBV18 CASSTTRGYAEAFF TGTGCCAGCTCCACGACCCGGGGTTACGCTGAAGCTTTCTTT
TRBJ2-1 - TRBD1 TRBV6-6 CASLQGAYNEQFF TGTGCCAGCCTACAGGGGGCGTACAATGAGCAGTTCTTC
TRBJ2-7 - - TRBV14 CASSPGLTLFYEQYF TGTGCCAGCAGCCCAGGGTTAACCCTTTTCTACGAGCAGTACTTC
TRBJ2-1 - - TRBV19 CASSIDRGNEQFF TGTGCCAGTAGTATAGATCGAGGGAATGAGCAGTTCTTC
TRBJ2-7 - TRBD2 TRBV6-1 CASSIGLAGDEQYF TGTGCCAGCAGTATCGGACTAGCGGGTGACGAGCAGTACTTC
TRBJ2-7 - TRBD2 TRBV7-3 CASSLLAGETYEQYF TGTGCCAGCAGCTTACTAGCGGGGGAGACCTACGAGCAGTACTTC
TRBJ1-5 - - TRBV2 CASSFDRPAGSNQPQHF TGTGCCAGCAGTTTCGACAGGCCCGCTGGAAGCAATCAGCCCCAGCATTTT
TRBJ2-7 - TRBD1 TRBV5-1 CASSYQGDYEQYF TGCGCCAGCAGCTACCAGGGGGATTACGAGCAGTACTTC
TRBJ2-7 once - TRBV7-2 CASSSSPPYEQYF TGTGCCAGCAGTTCCAGTCCACCTTACGAGCAGTACTTC
TRBJ2-7 - TRBD1 TRBV5-6 CASEDRGYEQYF TGTGCCAGCGAGGACAGGGGTTACGAGCAGTACTTC
TRBJ1-2 once TRBD1 TRBV7-8 CASSLGGQSYGYTF TGTGCCAGCAGCTTGGGGGGACAGTCATATGGCTACACCTTC
TRBJ2-5 - - TRBV7-9 CASSLARTHQETQYF TGTGCCAGCAGCTTGGCCAGGACACACCAAGAGACCCAGTACTTC
TRBJ1-2 - TRBD1 TRBV10-3 CAIRSGTGINYGYTF TGTGCCATCAGGAGCGGGACAGGAATTAACTATGGCTACACCTTC
TRBJ2-1 - - TRBV5-6 CASSPPRLERRVGEQFF TGTGCCAGCAGTCCTCCGCGTCTAGAAAGACGGGTGGGTGAGCAGTTCTTC
TRBJ2-4 - - TRBV27 CASSSTTWGDIQYF TGTGCCAGCAGTTCTACGACTTGGGGGGACATTCAGTACTTC
TRBJ2-1 - - TRBV2 CASVAEGEQFF TGTGCCAGCGTTGCGGAGGGTGAGCAGTTCTTC
TRBJ2-3 - TRBD2 TRBV29-1 CSVAPLERELDTQYF TGCAGCGTTGCCCCTCTCGAGCGGGAGTTAGATACGCAGTATTTT
TRBJ2-7 - - TRBV6-6 CASSPRRRVSLYEQYF TGTGCCAGCAGCCCCCGTAGGAGGGTTTCCCTCTACGAGCAGTACTTC
TRBJ2-7 - - TRBV28 CASSIASPSYEQYF TGTGCCAGCAGTATAGCGTCACCCTCCTACGAGCAGTACTTC
TRBJ2-3 - - TRBV7-2 CASSLEPRAQYF TGTGCCAGCAGCTTAGAACCCCGGGCGCAGTATTTT
TRBJ1-3 few - TRBV7-9 CSSSSGNTIYF TGTTCCAGCAGCTCAGGAAACACCATATATTTT
TRBJ1-1 once - TRBV7-3 CASSKAGGATEAFF TGTGCCAGCAGCAAAGCGGGGGGGGCCACTGAAGCTTTCTTT
TRBJ2-7 - TRBD2 TRBV5-1 CASSPTSDREQYF TGCGCCAGCAGCCCTACTAGCGACCGGGAGCAGTACTTC
TRBJ2-5 - TRBD1 TRBV7-9 CASSLSGQGWGETQYF TGTGCCAGCAGCTTATCCGGACAGGGGTGGGGAGAGACCCAGTACTTC
TRBJ2-3 - TRBD2 TRBV7-2 CASSLTSGRWDTQYF TGTGCCAGCAGCTTAACTAGCGGGAGGTGGGATACGCAGTATTTT
TRBJ2-7 - - TRBV19 CASSLQGLFHEQYF TGTGCCAGTAGTCTCCAGGGACTCTTCCACGAGCAGTACTTC
TRBJ2-7 - - TRBV6-1 CASSEGRAGGYEQYF TGTGCCAGCAGTGAGGGCAGGGCTGGTGGGTACGAGCAGTACTTC
TRBJ2-1 - TRBD1 TRBV7-3 CASSLTGTGAYNEQFF TGTGCCAGCAGCTTAACCGGGACAGGTGCCTACAATGAGCAGTTCTTC
TRBJ2-7 - - TRBV7-9 CASSLGGGGPVEQYF TGTGCCAGCAGCTTAGGAGGGGGAGGGCCAGTCGAGCAGTACTTC
TRBJ2-3 - TRBD2 TRBV6-6 CAATSGSHTQYF TGTGCCGCTACTAGCGGGTCACATACGCAGTATTTT
TRBJ1-2 - - TRBV27 CASSLGGEYGYTF TGTGCCAGCAGTTTAGGGGGCGAATATGGCTACACCTTC
TRBJ2-3 - TRBD1 TRBV12-5 CASGLDRARGTQYF TGTGCTAGTGGTCTGGACAGGGCGAGGGGTACGCAGTATTTT
TRBJ2-1 - TRBD1 TRBV18 CASSPGQGLYNEQFF TGTGCCAGCTCACCGGGACAGGGCCTCTACAATGAGCAGTTCTTC
TRBJ1-1 - - TRBV14 CASSPGSKAFF TGTGCCAGCAGCCCGGGGTCGAAAGCTTTCTTT
TRBJ2-5 - TRBD2 TRBV29-1 CSETVGLAGETQYF TGCAGCGAAACAGTCGGACTAGCGGGAGAGACCCAGTACTTC
TRBJ2-6 - - TRBV4-2 CASSQDPAGAGVTGANVLTF TGTGCCAGCAGCCAAGATCCCGCAGGAGCAGGGGTTACCGGGGCCAACGTCCTGACTTTC
TRBJ1-5 - - TRBV30 CAWARRGGNQPQHF TGTGCCTGGGCCCGGAGGGGGGGAAATCAGCCCCAGCATTTT